This T cell receptor beta chain was observed in a study of blood T cell repertoires in COVID-19. The CDR3 covers 13 residues. In germline, CDR1 is WSHSY, CDR2 SAAADI. J was trimmed by 2 bases and V by 8 bases; bases with no gene match: 6. Authors' methods: Counts of nucleated cells, estimated from reference gene primer amplification, were obtained. Clones were read by immunoSEQ multiplex PCR, and TCRdb kept only the in-frame ones, dropping some. V and J calls and clone size are those listed in that table; D and trimming were worked out from the DNA. The repertoire consists of about 140,000 clones, with about 86% occurring once and the leading ten covering 7.5% to 8.5%.

Specimen: peripheral blood. This clonotype was sampled from a woman aged 60-70 years with acute or convalescent COVID-19. This chain joins TRBV10-2 and TRBJ2-7, with 7 positions matching TRBD1. Written as DNA, the CDR3 is TGCGCCAGCTTGGGCCAGGGGGCCTACGAGCAGTACTTC. It codes for CASLGQGAYEQYF.